This section outlines one T cell receptor beta chain sequence together with its context. This clonotype has a handful of counts. Its binding antigen is unknown. No base quality information exists; no much larger clone differs at one position. Taken from the germline V gene (reference sequence), the CDR1 and CDR2 loops are SEHNR and FQNEAQ. A distance of 10 bases separates the germline ends of V and J, which lose 6 bases and 10 bases respectively. The CDR3, from cysteine to phenylalanine, totals 12 residues. This entry keeps only the CDR3 DNA: 36 bases, framed from base 1. In light of the paper, this sample's treatment or condition label describes: in vitro stimulation with specific CMV peptide epitopes to enrich CMV-specific T cells. TCRdb lists the instrument as Illumina HiSeq 1500. TCRdb ran its own pipeline on the public reads, namely fastp trimming at Q25 and MiXCR clone calling, and kept in-frame beta chains. One record per CDR3 amino acid sequence lists the most common genes and DNA. The sample table lists 160,000 or so distinct CDR3 sequences, roughly 20% of them with a count of one. The top ten hold about 25% of the sample.

This record belongs to a study of T cell repertoires in cytomegalovirus infection (dated by TCRdb to between 2017 and 2020). As for the study more broadly: Peptide stimulations targeted recently identified HLA-C-restricted CMV epitopes, whose presentation resists viral immunomodulation, together with well-studied HLA-B-restricted epitopes. Because public TCR beta signatures pointed to carriage of CMV infection together with the matching HLA type, the HLA type of each donor mattered for the analysis.

Study-wide conclusions, independent of this receptor: The ex vivo response was dominated by HLA-C-restricted CMV-specific TCR beta clonotypes, which also provided the single most frequent clonotype in two of eight donors. Cumulative frequency of public TCR beta family members discriminated carriers of CMV infection plus the relevant HLA type in this cohort and an independent 352-donor cohort.

Here the chain combines TRBV7-9 and TRBJ1-6; perhaps TRBD1 is the D gene, with 6 bases matching. The sequenced sample was CD8+ T cells from cultured PBMCs, obtained from culture after CMV antigen stimulation. This sequence was found in a human donor in good health (CMV status not recorded). Some clones in this sample may be carry-over from other donors' samples. The bases are TGTGCCAGCAGGAGCACAGGGTCACCCCTCCACTTT. It translates to CASRSTGSPLHF.